This TCR beta chain was recorded in a study of shared clonotypes between healthy human individuals (dated by TCRdb to the early 2020s). Study-level background: Two women and a few men aged 18 to 49 years were included in the cohort. For each donor, CD4 naive and CD4 memory were each run on three plates, CD8 naive on two plates, and CD8 memory on one plate. To estimate repertoire size and how much clonotype sharing occurs between individuals, the study deeply sequenced the blood TCR repertoires of several healthy adults. To increase sequencing depth and limit assay-specific biases, TCR repertoire library preparation and sequencing were carried out by different laboratories using diverse techniques. Leukapheresis yielded between about 0.94 and 9.5 billion PBMCs per donor.

The CDR1 and CDR2 encoded by the germline V gene (reference sequence) are WNHNN and SYGVQD. The CDR3 contains 15 residues, cysteine and phenylalanine counted. The read is trimmed to its CDR3 DNA, 45 bases read in frame from base 1. The germline V end is reduced by 3 bases and the J end by 3 bases; junction bases left unmatched: 4. Paper-wide results and their limitations: Even with the large sequencing depth, rarefaction of the sorted-subset datasets indicated that sequencing was incomplete. Sampling was restricted to blood, and TCR repertoires in tissue are likely to differ from TCR repertoires in blood. Pairwise subsampling led to the expectation that sequencing depth would affect the degree of clonotype sharing among donors. Clonotypes shared by all four sorted-subset donors showed higher generation probabilities than non-shared clonotypes. Because the study included only a small number of donors, the genetic and exposure-history diversity represented was limited. Sharing across several donors was observed for roughly 5% of naive CD4, around 3.5% of naive CD8, 2% to 2.5% of memory CD4, and around 0.4% of memory CD8 clonotypes. Estimated clonotype richness was generally larger for naive than for memory subsets.

Using the deep immunoSEQ assay, multiplex PCR amplified TCR CDR3 regions from genomic DNA. Extracted genomic DNA from each cell subset was spread evenly across all wells of several immunoSEQ 96-well plates, with each plate serving as a replicate. For sorted subsets, about 200 ng genomic DNA, equal to tens of thousands of T cell genomes, was loaded into each replicate PCR. Purified libraries were measured with a Qubit 3.0 fluorometer, size-checked on a Bioanalyzer 2100, and measured again with the KAPA Library Quantification kit. A separate single-read 150-cycle Illumina NextSeq 550 flow cell was used to sequence each immunoSEQ 96-well plate. Turning to the authors' computational methods: Because the immunoSEQ output held only junctional sequences and lacked quality scores, the filtering could not match the filtering applied to full-length reads. To assign V/J genes and CDR3, sequences were annotated against IMGT germline references using PyIR, a Python wrapper for IgBLAST v1.9. Reads with weak V/J assignments (E-value above 1e-6), missing CDR3, stop codons, out-of-frame junctions, or ambiguous translated residues were removed. V3J clonotypes were defined by identical inferred V gene, J gene, and CDR3 amino acid sequence. Percentage overlap between repertoires was computed as shared unique clonotypes divided by the size of the smaller repertoire. Three approaches were used to assess repertoire richness: RTK rarefaction, the Chao1 estimator, and Recon v2.1 estimates of unobserved clonotypes. Generation probabilities were computed with OLGA for all TCRbeta clonotypes obtained by the gDNA method from several donors. TCRdb retrieved this table from immuneACCESS and kept in-frame rearrangements only. Not all clones are present; in checked studies, unresolved V genes account for under half, and no reason is known for the remainder. Clone size and the V and J calls come from that table; the DNA yielded D and trimming. Here the sample has about 1.5 million clones; roughly 96% occur a single time. More than 0.9% of the sample is in the top ten clones.

To note about this clone: It lacks a known antigen. The input lacks base qualities; no much larger clone sits a single base away.

The donors were healthy, HIV-negative adults who had no recently reported acute infections or vaccinations. Every donor was a Caucasian adult residing in Nashville, Tennessee, USA. CD4+ T cells were enriched through magnetic negative selection, after which naive cells were positively selected on CD45RA and the remaining negative fraction served as the memory subset. Blood was collected by leukapheresis, and PBMCs were isolated by Ficoll-Histopaque density gradient centrifugation and then cryopreserved in liquid nitrogen vapor phase. Analytical flow cytometry was used to check the purity and quantity of every magnetically sorted T cell population. Each sorted fraction had its genomic DNA isolated and then quantified by UV absorbance on a Nanodrop 2000c.

The receptor comes from a man younger than 45 in good health. The chain employs TRBV10-1 and TRBJ2-1; 8 junctional bases match TRBD2. Specimen: naive CD4+ T cells sorted from blood. According to the study, the label for this sample's cell subset or site signals: CD45RA+ positively selected. The DNA is TGCGCCAGCAGTGATAAGCGGGAGTACTACAATGAGCAGTTCTTC. Its product reads: CASSDKREYYNEQFF.